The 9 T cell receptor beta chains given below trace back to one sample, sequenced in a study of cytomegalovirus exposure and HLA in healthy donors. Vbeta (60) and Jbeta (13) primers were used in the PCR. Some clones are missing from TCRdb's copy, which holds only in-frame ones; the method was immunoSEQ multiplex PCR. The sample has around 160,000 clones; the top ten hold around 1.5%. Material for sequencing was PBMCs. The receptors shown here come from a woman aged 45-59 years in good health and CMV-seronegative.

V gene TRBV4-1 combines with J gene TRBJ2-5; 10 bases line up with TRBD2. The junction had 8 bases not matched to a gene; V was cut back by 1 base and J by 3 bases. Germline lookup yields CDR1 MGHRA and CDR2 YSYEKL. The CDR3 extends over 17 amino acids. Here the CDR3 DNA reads TGCGCCAGCAGCCAAGTCCGGTTAGCGGGGGGAAAAGAGACCCAGTACTTC. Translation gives CASSQVRLAGGKETQYF.

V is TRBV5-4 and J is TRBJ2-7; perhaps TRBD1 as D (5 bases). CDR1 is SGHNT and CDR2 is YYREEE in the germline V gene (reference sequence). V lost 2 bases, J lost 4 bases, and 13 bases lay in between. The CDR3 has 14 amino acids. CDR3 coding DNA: TGTGCCAGCAGCTTAAGGCCAGGGCCGTACGAGCAGTACTTC. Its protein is CASSLRPGPYEQYF.

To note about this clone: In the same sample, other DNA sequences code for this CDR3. The CDR3 nucleotides read TGTGCCAGCAGTTTAGCAGACTATGGCTACACCTTC. The encoded protein is CASSLADYGYTF. This chain links TRBV28 with TRBJ1-2, with D unresolved. CDR3 length: 12 amino acids. The V and J ends lost 2 bases and 3 bases respectively, with 4 bases between them. Looked up from germline, CDR1 is MDHEN and CDR2 is SYDVKM.

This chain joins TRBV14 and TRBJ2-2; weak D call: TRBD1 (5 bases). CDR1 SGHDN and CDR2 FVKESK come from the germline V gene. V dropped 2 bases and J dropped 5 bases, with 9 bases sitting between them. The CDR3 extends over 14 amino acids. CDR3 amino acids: CASSQNHRTGELFF. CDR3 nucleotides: TGTGCCAGCAGCCAAAATCACAGGACCGGGGAGCTGTTTTTT.

CDR3 in DNA: TGTGCCAGCAGCTTGCGGGACAGCTTGGGCAATCAGCCCCAGCATTTT. Translating gives CASSLRDSLGNQPQHF. V and J are TRBV5-6 and TRBJ1-5, with 7 bases matching TRBD1. The CDR3 is 16 residues long. V lost 1 base to trimming and J lost 2 bases; unmatched junction nucleotides: 6. CDR1 is SGHDT and CDR2 is YYEEEE in the germline V gene.

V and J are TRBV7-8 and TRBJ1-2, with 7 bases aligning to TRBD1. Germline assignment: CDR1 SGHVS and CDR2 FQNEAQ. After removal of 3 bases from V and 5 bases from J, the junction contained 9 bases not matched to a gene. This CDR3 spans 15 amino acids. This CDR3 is CASSFIGTAKYGYTF. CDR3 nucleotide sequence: TGTGCCAGCAGCTTTATCGGGACAGCCAAATATGGCTACACCTTC.

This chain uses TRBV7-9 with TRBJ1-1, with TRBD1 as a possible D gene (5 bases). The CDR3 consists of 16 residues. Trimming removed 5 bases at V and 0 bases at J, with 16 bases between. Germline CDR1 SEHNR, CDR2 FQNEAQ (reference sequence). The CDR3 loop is CASSPRGGRMNTEAFF. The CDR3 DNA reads TGTGCCAGCAGCCCCCGCGGGGGACGAATGAACACTGAAGCTTTCTTT.

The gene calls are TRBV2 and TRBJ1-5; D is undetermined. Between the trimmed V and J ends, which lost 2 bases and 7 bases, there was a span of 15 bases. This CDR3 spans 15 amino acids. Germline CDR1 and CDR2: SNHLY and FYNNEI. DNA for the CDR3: TGTGCCAGCAGTGAACAGGTAGGACTTCTCCAGCCCCAGCATTTT. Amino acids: CASSEQVGLLQPQHF. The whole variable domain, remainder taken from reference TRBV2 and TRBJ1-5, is EPEVTQTPSHQVTQMGQEVILRCVPISNHLYFYWYRQILGQKVEFLVSFYNNEISEKSEIFDDQFSVERPDGSNFTLKIRSTKLEDSAMYFCASSEQVGLLQPQHFGDGTRLSIL.

The CDR3: CASSVGDRGRSPNTGELFF. DNA of the CDR3: TGTGCCAGCAGCGTAGGGGACAGGGGGCGGTCACCGAACACCGGGGAGCTGTTTTTT. The J gene is TRBJ2-2, the V gene TRBV9; 12 nucleotides align to TRBD1. Germline V gives CDR1 SGDLS, CDR2 YYNGEE. This CDR3 comprises 19 residues. The V and J ends lost 0 bases and 0 bases, in that order; junction bases with no gene match: 6.